This record looks at one T cell receptor (beta chain) sequence and its context. Its antigen is not yet known. One base away there is no much larger clone; base qualities are not given. This entry comes from a study of shared clonotypes between healthy human individuals (dated by TCRdb to 2018 to 2021). As for the study more broadly: A couple of women and a few men aged 18 to 49 years were included in the cohort. For each donor, CD4 naive and CD4 memory were each run on three plates, CD8 naive on two plates, and CD8 memory on one plate. To estimate repertoire size and how much clonotype sharing occurs between individuals, the study deeply sequenced the blood TCR repertoires of a handful of healthy adults. Different laboratories and diverse techniques were used to prepare libraries and sequence TCR repertoires, to increase sequencing depth and limit assay-specific biases. Between about 0.9 and 9 billion PBMCs per donor were obtained by leukapheresis. What the research found in general, with its limitations: Pairwise subsampling led to the expectation that sequencing depth would affect the degree of clonotype sharing among donors. Rarefaction of sorted-subset datasets indicated incomplete sequencing despite the large sequencing depth. Clonotypes shared by all four sorted-subset donors showed higher generation probabilities than non-shared clonotypes. Naive subsets generally had larger estimated clonotype richness than memory subsets did. Sampling was limited to blood, and TCR repertoires in tissue likely differ from TCR repertoires in blood. The small number of donors limited the genetic and exposure-history diversity represented. Sharing across several donors was observed for about 4.8% of naive CD4, over 3% of naive CD8, around 2.5% of memory CD4, and roughly 0.4% of memory CD8 clonotypes.

Including cysteine and phenylalanine, the CDR3 has 12 amino acids. The read is trimmed to its CDR3 DNA, 36 bases read in frame from base 1. Deletion took 6 bases off V and 0 bases off J, with a span of 8 bases between the germline ends. Reading the germline V gene gives CDR1 SQVTM and CDR2 ANQGSEA. Donors were healthy HIV-negative adults with no recently reported acute infections or vaccinations. Every donor was a Caucasian adult living in Nashville, Tennessee, USA. CD4+ T cells were enriched by magnetic negative selection; naive cells were then positively selected on CD45RA, and the negative fraction formed the memory subset. After blood collection by leukapheresis, PBMCs were isolated using Ficoll-Histopaque density gradient centrifugation and then cryopreserved in the vapor phase of liquid nitrogen. Analytical flow cytometry was used to check the purity and quantity of every magnetically sorted T cell population. Genomic DNA was isolated from each sorted fraction and quantified by UV absorbance on a Nanodrop 2000c.

TCR CDR3 regions were amplified from genomic DNA by multiplex PCR using the deep immunoSEQ assay. Extracted genomic DNA from each cell subset was spread evenly across all wells of several immunoSEQ 96-well plates, with each plate serving as a replicate. For sorted subsets, each replicate PCR was loaded with approximately 190 ng genomic DNA, equivalent to 30,000 or so T cell genomes. The purified libraries were quantified using a Qubit 3.0 fluorometer, sized with a Bioanalyzer 2100, and then quantified again using the KAPA Library Quantification kit. Every immunoSEQ 96-well plate was sequenced on a dedicated single-read 150-cycle Illumina NextSeq 550 flow cell. The study's own analysis went as follows. Because the immunoSEQ output held only junctional sequences and lacked quality scores, the filtering could not match the filtering applied to full-length reads. Sequences were annotated with PyIR, a Python wrapper for IgBLAST v1.9, and V/J genes and CDR3 were assigned using IMGT germline references. Reads with weak V/J assignments (E-value above 1e-6), missing CDR3, stop codons, out-of-frame junctions, or ambiguous translated residues were removed. V3J clonotypes were defined as sequences sharing an identical inferred V gene, J gene, and CDR3 amino acid sequence. Percentage overlap between repertoires was computed as shared unique clonotypes divided by the size of the smaller repertoire. Richness of each repertoire was evaluated using RTK rarefaction, the Chao1 estimator, and Recon v2.1 estimates of unobserved clonotypes. Generation probabilities for all TCRbeta clonotypes obtained by the gDNA method from several donors were computed using OLGA. Entries here come from immuneACCESS through TCRdb and include only in-frame sequences with V and J called. Some clones fail to appear in such tables; in the studies checked, an unresolved V gene covers under half of the shortfall, and the cause of the remainder is unknown. The D gene and trimming were derived from the DNA, and the V and J assignments and clone size from that table. This sample has about 2.3 million clones in its table, and 93% of those were observed once. The ten largest clones take up under 0.45% of the sample.

The origin of this receptor is a young man in good health. Some clones in this sample may be carry-over from other donors' samples. The sequence is built from TRBV29-1 and TRBJ1-2, with the D gene uncertain. The source material was naive CD4+ T cells from PBMCs. What this sample's cell subset or site label stands for: CD45RA+ positively selected. The DNA is as follows: TGCAGCGTCGGAAAAACTAACTATGGCTACACCTTC. Protein translation: CSVGKTNYGYTF. Supplemented by the reference TRBV29-1 and TRBJ1-2 proteins around the CDR3, the complete variable domain is SAVISQKPSRDICQRGTSLTIQCQVDSQVTMMFWYRQQPGQSLTLIATANQGSEATYESGFVIDKFPISRPNLTFSTLTVSNMSPEDSSIYLCSVGKTNYGYTFGSGTRLTVV.